The source of this T cell receptor (beta chain) is a study of blood T cell repertoires in COVID-19. In the study overall: Samples came from the United States, Italy and Spain, spanning acute and convalescent COVID-19. Sources were T cells, B-cell-depleted T cells, or PBMCs; the material itself was cDNA or gDNA.

V was clipped by 0 bases and J by 1 base, with 9 bases between them. Germline assignment: CDR1 LGHNA and CDR2 YSLEER. CDR3 size: 16 residues. In the authors' workflow: Reference gene primer amplification gave nucleated cell count estimates. Some clones are missing from TCRdb's copy, which holds only in-frame ones; the method was immunoSEQ multiplex PCR. The V and J calls and clone size were taken over from that table, and D and trimming were inferred from the DNA. The sample yields some 240,000 clones, 65% to 85% seen once. Source material: peripheral blood. This clonotype was obtained from a human donor in a cohort sampled during active COVID-19. The V and J genes are TRBV4-3 and TRBJ2-2; weak D call: TRBD2 (5 bases). In DNA form, the CDR3 reads TGCGCCAGCAGCCAAGAATCCAGCGGGAACACCGGGGAGCTGTTTTTT. This gives the protein CASSQESSGNTGELFF.